One sample yielded the 8 T cell receptor beta chains listed below, sequenced in a study of OX40 agonist ivuxolimab in advanced cancers. Measured with immunoSEQ multiplex PCR; TCRdb has only the in-frame clones, and not every one. Found here are 35,000 to 40,000 clones, 82% of them singletons; the top ten hold under 2%. The sequenced sample was CD4+ or CD8+ T cells sorted from blood, obtained in a trial of the OX40 agonist ivuxolimab. These receptors came from an adult with an advanced solid tumor such as melanoma, head and neck, liver or kidney cancer.

The chain couples TRBV6-6 to TRBJ1-2, with 9 nucleotides matching TRBD1. This CDR3 is built from 15 residues. Germline trimming cut 3 bases from V and 8 bases from J; bases unmatched to any gene: 10. Germline V gives CDR1 MNHNY, CDR2 SVGAGI (reference sequence). As DNA, the CDR3 is TGTGCCAGCAGTTATACCCGGGACAGGGCCGCGGGCTACACCTTC. Its protein is CASSYTRDRAAGYTF.

V is TRBV6-1 and J is TRBJ1-4; the match to TRBD1 covers 7 bases. Germline V lookup: CDR1 MNHNS, CDR2 SASEGT. Losses at the gene ends were 6 bases for V and 7 bases for J; bases not matched to a gene: 8. The CDR3 has 14 residues. The CDR3 bases are TGTGCCAGCAGGGAGAGAGGGGGCGGTGAAAAACTGTTTTTT. It specifies CASRERGGGEKLFF.

The sample holds a few counts of this clone. The chain employs TRBV9 and TRBJ1-1; 7 nucleotides align to TRBD1. This CDR3 comprises 14 residues. V was clipped by 4 bases and J by 1 base; unmatched bases: 4. Germline CDR1 is SGDLS and CDR2 is YYNGEE. CDR3 nucleotides: TGTGCCAGCAGCCCCCGGACAGGGAACACTGAAGCTTTCTTT. Its protein is CASSPRTGNTEAFF.

This rearrangement joins TRBV9 to TRBJ2-1, with D perhaps matching TRBD2 (5 bases). The V gene's germline CDR1 is SGDLS and CDR2 YYNGEE. The length of the CDR3 is 16 residues. The V end was cut by 6 bases, the J end by 2 bases, with 18 bases between. CDR3 sequence reads: CASNPYGGGTYNEQFF. As DNA, the CDR3 is TGTGCCAGCAACCCCTATGGAGGAGGCACCTACAATGAGCAGTTCTTC.

The sample holds one count of this clone. V and J are TRBV5-1 and TRBJ1-2; the D gene is possibly TRBD1 (5 bases). The CDR3 contains 13 residues. Germline CDR1 is SGHRS and CDR2 is YFSETQ. The V gene lost 0 bases and the J gene lost 8 bases, with 11 bases spanning the gap. CDR3 bases: TGCGCCAGCAGCTTGGAGGGACCAGGGGGCTACACCTTC. Residues: CASSLEGPGGYTF.

The rearrangement links TRBV18 to TRBJ2-5; D tentatively reads TRBD1 or TRBD2 (5 bases each). CDR3 length equals 15 residues. V dropped 3 bases and J dropped 4 bases, with 15 bases sitting between them. Germline CDR1 and CDR2: KGHSH and LQKENI. The CDR3 sequence is CASSPTTGGRETQYF. The CDR3 nucleotides read TGTGCCAGCTCACCGACCACAGGAGGAAGAGAGACCCAGTACTTC.

The chain has TRBV19 and TRBJ1-2; D is unclear. V lost 0 bases and J 4 bases, leaving 3 bases between the germline ends. The germline gives CDR1 LNHDA, CDR2 SQIVND (reference sequence). The CDR3 totals 12 residues. This CDR3 is CASSIDPYGYTF. The CDR3 DNA reads as TGTGCCAGTAGTATAGATCCCTATGGCTACACCTTC.

The V gene is TRBV5-8, the J gene TRBJ2-3, with TRBD1 matching 8 bases. After removal of 2 bases from V and 2 bases from J, the junction contained 7 bases not matched to a gene. CDR1 SGHTS and CDR2 YDEGEE come from the germline V gene. The CDR3 has 16 residues. The CDR3 DNA reads as TGTGCCAGCAGCTTCCACGGGACAGGAACCACAGATACGCAGTATTTT. Protein product: CASSFHGTGTTDTQYF.